A selection of T cell receptor beta chains follows, all from one sample in a study of T cells in Graves' hyperthyroidism and ophthalmopathy. TCRdb reprocessed the multiplex PCR reads via MiXCR and lists one record per CDR3 protein. The table records 350,000 to 400,000 distinct CDR3 sequences, 18% of them present only once. The material sequenced was blood. These receptors all come from a man aged 18 to 35 with Graves' ophthalmopathy. Each CDR3 is given with its conserved first and last residue. The D gene is left open where the match is weak. Some rows have no size entry. The others give once, few or many, or a class for an expanded clone.

J gene,D gene,clone size,V gene,CDR3 DNA,CDR3 protein
TRBJ1-6,.,.,TRBV28,TGTGCCAGCATCACCGGGGGGGCCAACAATTCACCCCTCCACTTT,CASITGGANNSPLHF
TRBJ1-1,.,many,TRBV12-3/TRBV12-4,TGTGCCAGCAGATACAGGGCACGGACTGAAGCTTTCTTT,CASRYRARTEAFF
TRBJ1-3,TRBD1,few,TRBV9,TGTGCCAGCAGCGTAGGGCTGGACAGGGCTGGAAACACCATATATTTT,CASSVGLDRAGNTIYF
TRBJ2-3,.,few,TRBV7-3,TGTGCCAGCAGCTCGGGGGAGAGCACAGATACGCAGTATTTT,CASSSGESTDTQYF
TRBJ2-6,.,.,TRBV7-9,TGTGCCAGCAGCTTAGTACAGCCCTCTGGGGCCAACGTCCTGACTTTC,CASSLVQPSGANVLTF
TRBJ2-1,.,many,TRBV6-1,TGTGCCAGCAGTCAAACTATCCCTGAGCAGTTCTTC,CASSQTIPEQFF
TRBJ2-5,.,.,TRBV24-1,TGTGCCACCAGTGTATCCCGGGGATCGGAAGAGACCCAGTACTTC,CATSVSRGSEETQYF
TRBJ2-3,TRBD2,.,TRBV10-2,TGCGCCAGCACCATCGGTAGCGGGGGGGCAGATACGCAGTATTTT,CASTIGSGGADTQYF
TRBJ1-2,.,many,TRBV16,TGTGCCAGCAGCCAGGCCCTTCTTGGCTACACCTTC,CASSQALLGYTF
TRBJ2-7,TRBD2,many,TRBV7-8,TGTGCCAGCAGCTTAGGACTAAGCGGGGGGGACCCCTACGAGCAGTACTTC,CASSLGLSGGDPYEQYF
TRBJ1-6,.,.,TRBV6-2/TRBV6-3,TGTGCCAGCAGCGTGACCCCTAATAACATTTCACCCCTCCACTTT,CASSVTPNNISPLHF
TRBJ1-3,.,.,TRBV12-3/TRBV12-4,TGTGCCAGCAGTTTAGCCGTCCTATCTGGAAACACCATATATTTT,CASSLAVLSGNTIYF
TRBJ1-1,.,few,TRBV13,TGTGCCAGCAGCATCCTCGCAGAAGCTTTCTTT,CASSILAEAFF
TRBJ2-7,.,many,TRBV6-1,TGTGCCAGCAGTGGTGCAGCCTCCTACGAGCAGTACTTC,CASSGAASYEQYF
TRBJ2-5,.,few,TRBV4-1,TGCGCCAGCAGCCAGTTACAGACTCCGGGGGCCCAGTACTTC,CASSQLQTPGAQYF
TRBJ2-3,TRBD1,.,TRBV12-3/TRBV12-4,TGTGCCAGCAGTTTAGATTTTCGGGACAGGGGATCAGATACGCAGTATTTT,CASSLDFRDRGSDTQYF
TRBJ1-5,.,.,TRBV4-2,TGTGCCAGCAGCCAAGAACTTATCGGGCCCCAGCATTTT,CASSQELIGPQHF
TRBJ2-1,.,many,TRBV6-1,TGTGCCAGCAGTCCCTCAGGGGACAATGAGCAGTTCTTC,CASSPSGDNEQFF
TRBJ2-2,.,.,TRBV28,TGTGCCAGCAGTCCCTCTAGGAGGGGGAAGCTGTTTTTT,CASSPSRRGKLFF
TRBJ1-2,.,many,TRBV29-1,TGCAGCGCTAAGACGGATAACTATGGCTACACCTTC,CSAKTDNYGYTF
TRBJ1-4,.,few,TRBV5-1,TGCGCCAGCAGCTTGGGTAGGAACGAAAAACTGTTTTTT,CASSLGRNEKLFF
TRBJ1-2,TRBD1,many,TRBV5-5,TGTGCCAGCAGCTTGGATGCCCGGGACAGGGTCGATGGCTACACCTTC,CASSLDARDRVDGYTF
TRBJ2-7,TRBD2,many,TRBV5-1,TGCGCCAGCAGCTCCCTAGCGGGGGGCGGTTACGAGCAGTACTTC,CASSSLAGGGYEQYF
TRBJ2-7,.,many,TRBV27,TGTGCCAGCAGTCGGACAGCCCCTTACGAGCAGTACTTC,CASSRTAPYEQYF
TRBJ2-7,.,many,TRBV12-5,TGTGCTAGTGGATCTCGACTGGACGAGCAGTACTTC,CASGSRLDEQYF
TRBJ2-1,.,many,TRBV7-9,TGTGCCAGCAGCTTTAGGGACATCTACAATGAGCAGTTCTTC,CASSFRDIYNEQFF
TRBJ1-2,TRBD1,once,TRBV20-1,TGCAGTGCCCGACAGGGGGCGGGCGAGAGTGGCTACACCTTC,CSARQGAGESGYTF
TRBJ2-3,.,many,TRBV7-3,TGTGCCAGCGCTCCTCTAGGGCGCGGGGTAGATACGCAGTATTTT,CASAPLGRGVDTQYF
TRBJ2-7,TRBD1,many,TRBV5-1,TGCGCCAGCAGCTCCTCTTGGGGACAGGGGAACGAGCAGTACTTC,CASSSSWGQGNEQYF
TRBJ2-4,TRBD2,.,TRBV20-1,TGCAGTGTCCCTCCCCGGGGGGGCGGAAACATTCAGTACTTC,CSVPPRGGGNIQYF
TRBJ2-1,.,.,TRBV9,TGTGCCAGCAGCGTAGGAGGACAGCTCATCTACAATGAGCAGTTCTTC,CASSVGGQLIYNEQFF
TRBJ2-5,.,many,TRBV7-2,TGTGCCAGCAGCTTAGTGTCCGGAGGGACCCAGTACTTC,CASSLVSGGTQYF
TRBJ1-1,.,.,TRBV24-1,TGTGCCACCAGTGACCCCCGGGAGAACACTGAAGCTTTCTTT,CATSDPRENTEAFF
TRBJ2-3,.,many,TRBV3-1,TGTGCCAGCAGCCAAGATACCGCAGATACGCAGTATTTT,CASSQDTADTQYF
TRBJ1-4,.,many,TRBV11-3,TGTGCCAGCAGCTTTCCACCCACAGACAGAAGAGTTGAAAAACTGTTTTTT,CASSFPPTDRRVEKLFF
TRBJ2-1,TRBD1,many,TRBV5-1,TGCGCCAGCAGCTTGGAAGGGACAGGGGGCAATGAGCAGTTCTTC,CASSLEGTGGNEQFF
TRBJ2-1,.,many,TRBV20-1,TGCAGTGCTGGGGCCCACAATGAGCAGTTCTTC,CSAGAHNEQFF
TRBJ2-5,.,many,TRBV20-1,TGCAGTGCTAGAAGTCTATCCCTTGAGACCCAGTACTTC,CSARSLSLETQYF
TRBJ2-7,.,many,TRBV2,TGTGCCAGCAGTGCTGGCGGGGTCGAGCAGTACTTC,CASSAGGVEQYF
TRBJ2-1,.,.,TRBV28,TGTGCCAGTCGCTCCCCAGGGAGCGATGAGCAGTTCTTC,CASRSPGSDEQFF
TRBJ2-7,TRBD2,few,TRBV6-1,TGTGCCAGCAGCGGACTAGCGGGGACCTACGAGCAGTACTTC,CASSGLAGTYEQYF
TRBJ1-5,TRBD1,.,TRBV10-2,TGCGCCAGCAGTGAGACGGGACAGGGTGTAACCCAGCCCCAGCATTTT,CASSETGQGVTQPQHF